The clone carrying this T cell receptor (beta chain) was detected once. The antigen is unknown. The data are from a study of T cell responses to AZD1222 COVID-19 vaccine. Study-wide context: Second doses that came at about 4 or about 12 weeks were put together.

Trimming took 8 bases from V and 6 from J, leaving 17 bases between them. CDR3 length: 14 amino acids. The V gene's germline CDR1 is LNHDA and CDR2 SQIVND (reference sequence). Study-wide points: Donors skewed white British and female; clonal diversity was possibly underestimated. Reports say nearly half of spike-specific TCRs go after unmutated variant regions. The repertoires were collected only after the peak T cell response.

Clones were read by immunoSEQ multiplex PCR, and TCRdb kept only the in-frame ones, dropping some. The sample carries 95,000 to 150,000 clones, roughly 90% recorded once. The J gene is TRBJ2-1, the V gene TRBV19; D is perhaps TRBD2 (5 bases). This TCR came from an adult in good health. The input for sequencing was peripheral blood, taken on day 0 of AZD1222 vaccination. CDR3 nucleotide sequence: TGTGCCAGTGCTATCGGGCTAGCCCCCAATGAGCAGTTCTTC. Its protein is CASAIGLAPNEQFF.